This T cell receptor (beta chain) emerged from a study of T-cell memory formation after mild COVID-19. Notes on this clonotype: As yet, its antigen is unknown.

In TCRdb, the 5' RACE reads were re-called with MiXCR into one record per CDR3 protein. The data contain under 700,000 distinct CDR3 sequences, 20% of them singletons. V trimming: 1 base; J trimming: 3 bases; junction bases outside the gene matches: 7. CDR3 size: 16 residues. Per germline, CDR1 SGHRS and CDR2 YFSETQ. Study-level points and caveats: While clones contracting from day 15 to 85 were balanced between CD4 and CD8, later expanders leaned CD4+. Several responding clones turned up in pre-infection memory, indicating that cross-reactive memory may have taken part.

The receptor comes from an adult woman who had mild COVID-19 (a few samples of this study predate the infection). Cell type and time point are not known. The sequenced sample was PBMCs or a T cell subset sorted from them (not recorded which). The J gene is TRBJ2-3, the V gene TRBV5-1; 8 nucleotides match TRBD2. The CDR3 nucleotides are TGCGCCAGCAGCTTGATGGCGGGAGGATCGACAGATACGCAGTATTTT. Its translation is CASSLMAGGSTDTQYF.